This TCR beta chain was sequenced during a study of control samples from healthy donors and cancer patients. Germline lookup yields CDR1 SGHTA and CDR2 FQGNSA. Between the trimmed V and J ends, which lost 6 bases and 4 bases, there was a span of 15 bases. The CDR3 is 14 residues long. Sequencing used immunoSEQ multiplex PCR; TCRdb keeps in-frame clones, though not all of them. This table has 190,000 or so clones, over 85% appearing once. The sequence was obtained from a man between 18 and 29 years old in good health. Material: blood. The chain joins TRBV7-2 to TRBJ1-1, with D tentatively TRBD1 (6 bases). CDR3 sequence reads: CASRGGRGGTEAFF. Here the CDR3 DNA reads TGTGCCAGCAGAGGGGGTCGGGGTGGCACTGAAGCTTTCTTT. The whole variable domain, remainder taken from reference TRBV7-2 and TRBJ1-1, is GAGVSQSPSNKVTEKGKDVELRCDPISGHTALYWYRQSLGQGLEFLIYFQGNSAPDKSGLPSDRFSAERTGGSVSTLTIQRTQQEDSAVYLCASRGGRGGTEAFFGQGTRLTVV.